This paragraph reports one T cell receptor (beta chain). The V segment lost 6 bases and the J segment 0 bases; nucleotides outside the gene matches: 6. Germline V lookup: CDR1 MDHEN, CDR2 SYDVKM. There are 16 residues in the CDR3. Stated time point: after trial treatment. The treatment was: LDRT plus nivolumab, ipilimumab, low-dose cyclophosphamide and aspirin (RACIN trial). Treatment combined nivolumab, ipilimumab, aspirin, low-dose cyclophosphamide and low-dose radiotherapy in a dose-escalation trial. As a condition of eligibility, patients had advanced solid tumors lacking tumor-infiltrating lymphocytes. The data belong to a study of low-dose radiotherapy and immunotherapy resistance in tumors. For the study at large: Each patient was administered nivolumab intravenously at 240 mg, which was a flat dose, every two weeks, along with intravenous ipilimumab at 1 mg/kg every six weeks.

Alpha- and beta-chain coverage of first-strand cDNA came from TRAV- and TRBV-specific primers. A roughly 22-cycle PCR with a constant-region primer and V-primer adapter amplified TCRs. TCRdb analysed the reads with MiXCR anew, one entry per CDR3 protein. The table records 65,000 to 85,000 distinct CDR3 sequences, over 15% of them present only once. The material was PBMCs, obtained after low-dose radiotherapy plus immunotherapy. This sequence joins TRBV28 and TRBJ1-2; TRBD1 matches 11 bases. This sequence was found in a male donor with prostate cancer. CDR3 in amino acids: CASRSGQGGSNYGYTF. The CDR3 DNA follows: TGTGCCAGCAGGTCGGGACAGGGGGGGTCTAACTATGGCTACACCTTC.